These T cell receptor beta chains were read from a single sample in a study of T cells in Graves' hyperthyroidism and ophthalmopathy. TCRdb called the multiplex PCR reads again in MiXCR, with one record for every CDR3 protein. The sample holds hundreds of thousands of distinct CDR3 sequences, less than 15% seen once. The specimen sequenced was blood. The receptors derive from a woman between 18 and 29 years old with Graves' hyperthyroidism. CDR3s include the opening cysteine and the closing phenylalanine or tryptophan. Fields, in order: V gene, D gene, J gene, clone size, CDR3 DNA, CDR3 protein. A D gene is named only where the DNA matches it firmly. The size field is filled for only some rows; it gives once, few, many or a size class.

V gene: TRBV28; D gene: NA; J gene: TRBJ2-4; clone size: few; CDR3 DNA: TGTGCCAGCAGTTTCGACCAGAGGGTGAACATTCAGTACTTC; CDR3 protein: CASSFDQRVNIQYF
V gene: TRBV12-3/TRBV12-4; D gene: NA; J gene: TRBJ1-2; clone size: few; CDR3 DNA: TGTGCCAGCAGTTTAGCGCCCGGCCTCCTCGGCTACACCTTC; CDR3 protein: CASSLAPGLLGYTF
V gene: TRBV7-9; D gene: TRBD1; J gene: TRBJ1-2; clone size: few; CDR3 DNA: TGTGCCAGCAGCTATATTGACAGGGTTCCCTATGGCTACACCTTC; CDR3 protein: CASSYIDRVPYGYTF
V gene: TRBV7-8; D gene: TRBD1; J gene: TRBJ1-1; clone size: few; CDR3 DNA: TGTGCCAGCAGCTTAGCGACAGGGGGCTCTACCGAAGCTTTCTTT; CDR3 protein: CASSLATGGSTEAFF
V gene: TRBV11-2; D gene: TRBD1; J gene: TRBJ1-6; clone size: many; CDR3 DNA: TGTGCCAGCAGCTTAGGGGACAGGGTCCGGTCACCCCTCCACTTT; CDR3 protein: CASSLGDRVRSPLHF
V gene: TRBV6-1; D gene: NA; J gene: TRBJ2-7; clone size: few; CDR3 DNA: TGTGCCAGCAGTTCTCCAGGTGCCCCCTACGAGCAGTACTTC; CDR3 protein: CASSSPGAPYEQYF
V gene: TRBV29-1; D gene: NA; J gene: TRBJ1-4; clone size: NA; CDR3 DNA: TGCAGCGTTGAAGACTCCGGCTCGGAGGTTGAAAAACTGTTTTTT; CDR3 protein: CSVEDSGSEVEKLFF
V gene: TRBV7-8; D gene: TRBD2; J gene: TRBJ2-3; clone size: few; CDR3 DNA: TGTGCCAGCAGCAAAACTAGCGGCACAGATACGCAGTATTTT; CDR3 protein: CASSKTSGTDTQYF
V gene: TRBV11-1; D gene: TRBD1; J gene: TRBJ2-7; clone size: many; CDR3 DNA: TGTGCCAGCAGCCGGGACAGGGAGTACTCCTACGAGCAGTACTTC; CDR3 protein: CASSRDREYSYEQYF
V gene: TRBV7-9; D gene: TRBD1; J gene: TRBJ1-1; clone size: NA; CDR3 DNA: TGTGCCAGCAGCAAAGCAGACAGGGGAGCTTTCTTT; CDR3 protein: CASSKADRGAFF
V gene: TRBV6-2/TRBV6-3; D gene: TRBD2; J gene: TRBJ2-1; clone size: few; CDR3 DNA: TGTGCCAGCAGAACGGTTTTAGGCGGGAGGGCCCGTAATGAGCAGTTCTTC; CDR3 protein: CASRTVLGGRARNEQFF
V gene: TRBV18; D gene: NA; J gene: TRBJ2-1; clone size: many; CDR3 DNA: TGTGCCAGCTCGAAGAGCGGGCCGAGCTCCTACAATGAGCAGTTCTTC; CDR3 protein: CASSKSGPSSYNEQFF
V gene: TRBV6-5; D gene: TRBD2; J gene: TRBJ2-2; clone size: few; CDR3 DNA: TGTGCCAGCAGTTACGGACTAGCGATAACCGGGGAGCTGTTTTTT; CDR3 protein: CASSYGLAITGELFF
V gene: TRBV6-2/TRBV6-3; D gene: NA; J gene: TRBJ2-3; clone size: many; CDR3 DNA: TGTGCCAGCAGTTACGCCCCCTCCGGCACAGATACGCAGTATTTT; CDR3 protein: CASSYAPSGTDTQYF
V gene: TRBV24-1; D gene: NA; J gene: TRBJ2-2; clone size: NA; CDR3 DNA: TGTGCCACCAGTCGCATAGAGAACACCGGGGAGCTGTTTTTT; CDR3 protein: CATSRIENTGELFF
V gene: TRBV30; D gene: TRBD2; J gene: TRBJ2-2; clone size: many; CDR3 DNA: TGTGCCTGGAGTGAGGCTAGCGGGAGAGAAGTCGGGGAGCTGTTTTTT; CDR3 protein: CAWSEASGREVGELFF
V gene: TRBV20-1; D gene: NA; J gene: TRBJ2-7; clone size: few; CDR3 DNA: TGCAGTGCTAGATCCCGAGGGGACTCCTACGAGCAGTACTTC; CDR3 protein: CSARSRGDSYEQYF
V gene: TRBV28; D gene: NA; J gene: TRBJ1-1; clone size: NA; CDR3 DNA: TGTGCCAGCAGCCCTCCTCCAGGGAAAGCTTTCTTT; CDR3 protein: CASSPPPGKAFF
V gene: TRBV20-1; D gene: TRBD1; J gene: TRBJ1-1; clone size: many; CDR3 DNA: TGCAGTGCGACAGGGGCCGAGATGAACACTGAAGCTTTCTTT; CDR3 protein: CSATGAEMNTEAFF
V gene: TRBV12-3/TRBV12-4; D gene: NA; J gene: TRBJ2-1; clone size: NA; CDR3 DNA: TGTGCCAGCAGTATAACCGTGAGTGAGCAGTTCTTC; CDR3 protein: CASSITVSEQFF
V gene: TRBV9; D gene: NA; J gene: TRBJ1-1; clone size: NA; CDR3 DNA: TGTGCCAGCAGCGCCGATGACTTGAACACTGAAGCTTTCTTT; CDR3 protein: CASSADDLNTEAFF
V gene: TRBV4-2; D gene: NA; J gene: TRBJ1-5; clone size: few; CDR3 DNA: TGTGCCAGCAGCCAATTCCGGGACAGCAATCAGCCCCAGCATTTT; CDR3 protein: CASSQFRDSNQPQHF
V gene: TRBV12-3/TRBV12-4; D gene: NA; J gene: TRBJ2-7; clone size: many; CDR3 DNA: TGTGCCAGCAGTCTTGGACTGAACTACGAGCAGTACTTC; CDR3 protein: CASSLGLNYEQYF
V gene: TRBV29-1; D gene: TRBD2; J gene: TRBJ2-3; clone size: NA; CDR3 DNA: TGCAGCGCCGAGGCGGGGGGGACGGGTACGCAGTATTTT; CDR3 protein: CSAEAGGTGTQYF
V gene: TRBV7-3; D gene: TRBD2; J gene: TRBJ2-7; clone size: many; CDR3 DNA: TGTGCCAGCAGCTCGACTAGCGGAGGCCCCTACGAGCAGTACTTC; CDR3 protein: CASSSTSGGPYEQYF
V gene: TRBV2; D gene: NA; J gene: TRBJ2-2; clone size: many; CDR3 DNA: TGTGCCAGCAGTGACGGGAGTGACACCGGGGAGCTGTTTTTT; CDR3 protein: CASSDGSDTGELFF
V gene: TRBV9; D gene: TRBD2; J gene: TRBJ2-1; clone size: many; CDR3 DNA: TGTGCCAGCGAACGTGATGGTGGGGGGGATGAGCAGTTCTTC; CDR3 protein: CASERDGGGDEQFF
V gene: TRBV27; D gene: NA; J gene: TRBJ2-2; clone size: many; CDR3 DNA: TGTGCCAGCAGTTTATTAACAGGGCCCGGGGAGCTGTTTTTT; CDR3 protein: CASSLLTGPGELFF
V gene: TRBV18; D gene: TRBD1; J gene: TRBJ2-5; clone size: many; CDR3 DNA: TGTGCCAGCTCACCGGACAGGGTAGTAGAGACCCAGTACTTC; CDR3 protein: CASSPDRVVETQYF
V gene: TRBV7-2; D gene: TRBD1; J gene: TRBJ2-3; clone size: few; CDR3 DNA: TGTGCCAGCAGCCTTCAGACAGGGGAGGCAGATACGCAGTATTTT; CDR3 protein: CASSLQTGEADTQYF
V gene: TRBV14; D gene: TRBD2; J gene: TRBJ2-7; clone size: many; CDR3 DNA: TGTGCCAGCAGCCAAGAGGCCCGGGGGGACGAGCAGTACTTC; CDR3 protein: CASSQEARGDEQYF
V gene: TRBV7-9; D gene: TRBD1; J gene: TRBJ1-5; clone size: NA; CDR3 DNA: TGTGCCAGCAGCTTCGGACAGGGGAGTCAGTCCCAGCATTTT; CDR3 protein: CASSFGQGSQSQHF
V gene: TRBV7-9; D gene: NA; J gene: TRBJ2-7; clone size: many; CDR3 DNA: TGTGCCAGCATTTATTCGGAGGGGCCCTACGTGGAGCAGTACTTC; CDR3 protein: CASIYSEGPYVEQYF
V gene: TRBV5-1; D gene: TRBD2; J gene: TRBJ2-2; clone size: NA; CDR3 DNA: TGCGCCAGCAGCCCGACTAGCGGGAGCGGAACCGGGGAGCTGTCTTTT; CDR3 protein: CASSPTSGSGTGELSF
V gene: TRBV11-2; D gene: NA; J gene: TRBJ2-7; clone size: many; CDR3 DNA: TGTGCCAGCAGCATGGACGGCGAGCAGTACTTC; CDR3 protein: CASSMDGEQYF
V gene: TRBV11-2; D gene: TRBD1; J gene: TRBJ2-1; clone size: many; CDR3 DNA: TGTGCCAGCAGCTCCGACAGGGGCAATGAGCAGTTCTTC; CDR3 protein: CASSSDRGNEQFF
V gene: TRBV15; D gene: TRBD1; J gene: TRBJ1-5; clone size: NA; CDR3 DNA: TGTGCCACCAGCAGGCCCCAGGGGGAGTTTGATCAGCCCCAGCATTTT; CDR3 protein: CATSRPQGEFDQPQHF
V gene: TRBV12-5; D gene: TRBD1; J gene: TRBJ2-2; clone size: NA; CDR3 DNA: TGTGCTAGTGGTTTGGGGACAGGTTTCAACACCGGGGAGCTGTTTTTT; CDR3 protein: CASGLGTGFNTGELFF
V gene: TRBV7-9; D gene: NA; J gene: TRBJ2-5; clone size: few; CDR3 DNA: TGTGCCAGCAGCTTGCTGGCGGACGTCGACTTC; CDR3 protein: CASSLLADVDF
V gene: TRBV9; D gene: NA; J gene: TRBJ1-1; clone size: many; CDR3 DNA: TGTGCCAGCAGCGTAGGGGGGGACACTGAAGCTTTCTTT; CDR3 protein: CASSVGGDTEAFF
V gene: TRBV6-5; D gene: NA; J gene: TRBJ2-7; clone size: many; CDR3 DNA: TGTGCCAGCAGTTACTCCAGGGTAAAGTACGAGCAGTACTTC; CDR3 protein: CASSYSRVKYEQYF
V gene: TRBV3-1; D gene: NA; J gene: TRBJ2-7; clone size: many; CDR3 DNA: TGTGCCAGCAGCCAAGAGTCGCCCTACGAGCAGTACTTC; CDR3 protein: CASSQESPYEQYF
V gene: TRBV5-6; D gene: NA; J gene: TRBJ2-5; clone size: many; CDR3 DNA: TGTGCCAGCAGCTTGGCCTGGGGAGAGACCCAGTACTTC; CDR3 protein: CASSLAWGETQYF
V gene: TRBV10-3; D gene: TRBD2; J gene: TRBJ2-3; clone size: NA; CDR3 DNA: TGTGCCATCAGCCCGACTCTTCTAGCGGGGGAAGGAGATACGCAGTATTTT; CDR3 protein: CAISPTLLAGEGDTQYF
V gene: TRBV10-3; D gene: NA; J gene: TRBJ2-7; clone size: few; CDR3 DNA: TGTGCCATCAGTGAGTCGATCCTTAATTCGGACTACGAGCAGTACTTC; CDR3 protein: CAISESILNSDYEQYF